Listed here are 21 T cell receptor beta chains from one sample, sequenced in a study of post-analysis software for immune sequencing data. No antigens are known for them. Whole-study results and caveats: In patients, four to six TRBV segments were more frequent than in controls, with TRBV5-6, TRBV5-1 and TRBV20-1 among them.

The TCR beta cDNA libraries carried unique molecular identifiers. TCRdb re-called the PCR reads with MiXCR, one entry per CDR3 protein. The sample carries about 760,000 distinct CDR3 sequences, 25% to 30% recorded once. Sequencing input: blood. These receptors were obtained from a girl aged 10 to 17 with multiple sclerosis.

V is TRBV4-1 and J is TRBJ2-6; D may be TRBD1 or TRBD2 (5 bases each). With 3 bases removed from V and 4 bases from J, the gap between germline ends came to 10 bases. Per the germline V gene, CDR1 is MGHRA and CDR2 is YSYEKL. CDR3 length equals 15 residues. The CDR3, as DNA: TGCGCCAGCAGCCAGAGGGGAGCGGGGGCCAACGTCCTGACTTTC. This gives the protein CASSQRGAGANVLTF.

The chain uses TRBV28 and TRBJ2-7; tentative D call: TRBD1 (5 bases). TRBJ2-5 matches the DNA end more closely, so the J call is doubtful. This CDR3 region has 14 residues. CDR1 is MDHEN, CDR2 SYDVKM, per germline. CDR3 sequence (DNA): TGTGCCAGCAGTCTACTGACAGAGGAAGAGACCCAGTACTTC. This encodes CASSLLTEEETQYF.

The chain uses TRBV11-2 and TRBJ1-4, with unresolved D. V was pared by 4 bases and J by 2 bases, with 14 bases between. The CDR3 contains 16 residues. Germline V lookup: CDR1 SGHAT, CDR2 FQNNGV. The CDR3 sequence: CASSSFDGRTNEKLFF. DNA of the CDR3: TGTGCCAGCAGCTCATTCGACGGTCGCACTAATGAAAAACTGTTTTTT.

This chain joins TRBV2 and TRBJ2-5, with 7 positions matching TRBD2. The CDR3 spans 19 residues. The ends lost 1 base at V and 0 bases at J; junction bases unmatched: 14. CDR1 SNHLY and CDR2 FYNNEI come from the germline V gene. CDR3: CASSEVGGSHLENQETQYF. In DNA, the CDR3 is TGTGCCAGCAGTGAAGTAGGCGGGAGCCATCTCGAAAACCAAGAGACCCAGTACTTC. Full variable domain (remainder filled in from reference TRBV2 and TRBJ2-5): EPEVTQTPSHQVTQMGQEVILRCVPISNHLYFYWYRQILGQKVEFLVSFYNNEISEKSEIFDDQFSVERPDGSNFTLKIRSTKLEDSAMYFCASSEVGGSHLENQETQYFGPGTRLLVL.

This clonotype has just a few counts. This chain links TRBV10-3 with TRBJ1-5; TRBD1 aligns across 7 bases. After removal of 8 bases from V and 5 bases from J, the junction contained 9 bases not matched to a gene. CDR1 ENHRY and CDR2 SYGVKD come from the germline V gene. CDR3 length: 14 amino acids. The DNA for the CDR3 is TGTGCCATCTCCCGTTCAGGGGGTCATCAGCCCCAGCATTTT. It translates to CAISRSGGHQPQHF.

This sequence joins TRBV20-1 and TRBJ2-3, with TRBD1 matching 8 bases. With 3 bases clipped from V and 4 bases from J, the junction kept 6 bases outside the gene matches. There are 14 residues in the CDR3. From germline, CDR1 is DFQATT and CDR2 SNEGSKA (reference sequence). CDR3 bases: TGCAGTGCTAGTAGGACAGGGAGGTCAGATACGCAGTATTTT. It specifies CSASRTGRSDTQYF.

This chain uses TRBV20-1 with TRBJ2-5; 8 bases align to TRBD2. The length of the CDR3 is 14 residues. The ends lost 5 bases at V and 2 bases at J; junction bases unmatched: 7. Per the germline V gene, CDR1 is DFQATT and CDR2 is SNEGSKA (reference sequence). CDR3 in DNA: TGCAGTGCTCTGAAAACTAGCGGACAAGAGACCCAGTACTTC. Translating it yields CSALKTSGQETQYF.

The V and J genes are TRBV10-2 and TRBJ2-7; D unclear. The length of the CDR3 is 13 residues. Germline CDR1 WSHSY, CDR2 SAAADI. Between the trimmed V and J ends, which lost 0 bases and 7 bases, there was a span of 10 bases. This CDR3 reads CASSESGTREQYF. The CDR3 DNA sequence: TGCGCCAGCAGTGAGTCGGGCACGAGGGAGCAGTACTTC.

The J gene is TRBJ2-5, the V gene TRBV7-2; TRBD1 or TRBD2 may be the D gene (5 bases each). CDR1 and CDR2 (germline): SGHTA, FQGNSA. Trimming stripped 3 bases from V and 11 bases from J, with 22 bases between. This CDR3 region has 15 residues. The CDR3 coding sequence is TGTGCCAGCAGCTTTACATCCGGGGCGCCTGGAGAGCAGTACTTC. Protein sequence: CASSFTSGAPGEQYF.

The sample holds a few counts of this clonotype. The chain has TRBV4-3 and TRBJ2-5; D might be TRBD1 or TRBD2, each matching 7 bases. V was cut by 1 base and J by 4 bases, with 16 bases left in between. The CDR3 is 16 residues long. Germline values: CDR1 LGHNA, CDR2 YSLEER. For the CDR3, the DNA is TGCGCCAGCAGCCAAGTTCCAGGGGGGGTGGGAGAGACCCAGTACTTC. Translation gives CASSQVPGGVGETQYF.

At least ten counts were recorded for this clonotype. The chain carries TRBV4-1 and TRBJ2-4, with D unclear. Germline V lookup: CDR1 MGHRA, CDR2 YSYEKL. This CDR3 has 16 residues. Between the trimmed V and J ends, which lost 4 bases and 2 bases, there was a span of 15 bases. The CDR3 protein is CASSPDATRTKNIQYF. The CDR3 DNA sequence: TGCGCCAGCAGCCCAGATGCAACACGTACCAAAAACATTCAGTACTTC.

The sample holds a few counts of this clonotype. This chain uses TRBV4-3 with TRBJ2-1, with TRBD1 matching over 7 bases. V dropped 1 base and J dropped 0; count of bases not matched to a gene: 6. This CDR3 has 17 residues. CDR1 LGHNA and CDR2 YSLEER come from the germline V gene. CDR3 residues: CASSQGTGARSYNEQFF. The CDR3 DNA follows: TGCGCCAGCAGCCAAGGAACAGGGGCTCGCTCCTACAATGAGCAGTTCTTC.

The genes are TRBV7-2 and TRBJ2-7; D is undetermined. V lost 2 bases to trimming and J lost 5 bases, with 19 bases between them. Germline CDR1 SGHTA, CDR2 FQGNSA. This CDR3 is built from 16 residues. The CDR3 coding sequence is TGTGCCAGCAGCTTAATCGTCAGTGACCCTATCCACGAGCAGTACTTC. This codes for CASSLIVSDPIHEQYF.

Only a few counts were recorded for this clonotype. This rearrangement joins TRBV9 to TRBJ2-5; 7 positions match TRBD1. The J call may be incorrect, as the DNA end agrees better with TRBJ2-7. Germline CDR1 is SGDLS and CDR2 is YYNGEE. The CDR3 covers 15 residues. The CDR3 here is CASSVEGHRGDEQYF. As DNA, the CDR3 is TGTGCCAGCAGCGTAGAAGGACACAGGGGTGACGAGCAGTACTTC.

A few counts support this clonotype. The rearrangement uses TRBV4-1 and TRBJ1-1, with TRBD1 identical over 7 bases. Trimming cost V 0 bases and J 4 bases; bases outside gene matches: 5. CDR3 size: 15 residues. Germline CDR1 reads MGHRA; CDR2 reads YSYEKL. This CDR3 is CASSQEGQGVTEAFF. DNA for the CDR3: TGCGCCAGCAGCCAAGAGGGGCAGGGGGTCACTGAAGCTTTCTTT.

The table lists this clonotype with a few counts. The chain recombines TRBV4-1 with TRBJ1-2, with 8 bases that match TRBD1. The CDR3 loop spans 16 amino acids. V shed 3 bases, J shed 4 bases, and the junction held 10 bases outside the gene matches. Germline CDR1 reads MGHRA; CDR2 reads YSYEKL. The DNA of the CDR3 is TGCGCCAGCAGCCAGACAAGCGGGACAGGCTCCTATGGCTACACCTTC. Encoded protein: CASSQTSGTGSYGYTF.

This clonotype appeared many times. The chain joins TRBV29-1 to TRBJ2-1; D remains ambiguous. The length of the CDR3 is 12 residues. The germline V gene encodes CDR1 SQVTM and CDR2 ANQGSEA. V lost 3 bases and J 4 bases, leaving 7 bases between the germline ends. The CDR3 DNA reads TGCAGCGTTGATGGCAAGTACAATGAGCAGTTCTTC. This sequence encodes CSVDGKYNEQFF.

The J gene is TRBJ2-7, the V gene TRBV20-1, with 8 bases lining up with TRBD1. Looked up from germline, CDR1 is DFQATT and CDR2 is SNEGSKA (reference sequence). V was pared by 0 bases and J by 7 bases, with 11 bases of the junction left unmatched. The CDR3 is 15 amino acids. In nucleotides, the CDR3 is TGCAGTGCTAGAGAACTAAATCGACAGGGGAGAGAGCAGTACTTC. Amino acids: CSARELNRQGREQYF.

The CDR3 here is CASSASTSGTDTQYF. The CDR3, as DNA: TGTGCCAGCAGCGCCTCGACTAGCGGCACAGATACGCAGTATTTT. This chain joins TRBV9 and TRBJ2-3, with 8 bases matching TRBD2. After removal of 3 bases from V and 1 base from J, the junction contained 4 bases not matched to a gene. The germline V gene encodes CDR1 SGDLS and CDR2 YYNGEE. The CDR3 length is 15 residues.

This clonotype was found a few times. The J gene is TRBJ1-1, the V gene TRBV11-2; 7 nucleotides match TRBD1. The CDR3 runs 15 residues. Germline CDR1 reads SGHAT; CDR2 reads FQNNGV. Trimming at V came to 5 bases and at J to 8 bases, leaving 14 bases not matched to a gene. In nucleotides, the CDR3 is TGTGCCAGCAGCCACACAGGGGCCGCCATGGGGGAAGCTTTCTTT. This translates into CASSHTGAAMGEAFF.

This clonotype was recorded at least ten times. V gene TRBV10-2 combines with J gene TRBJ2-7; 11 positions agree with TRBD2. CDR3 length: 13 residues. The V gene's germline CDR1 is WSHSY and CDR2 SAAADI. Trimming at V came to 10 bases and at J to 4 bases, leaving 6 bases not matched to a gene. The CDR3 sequence is CATTSGREYEQYF. The CDR3 DNA sequence: TGCGCCACCACTAGCGGGAGAGAGTACGAGCAGTACTTC.